This TCR beta chain is from a study of regulatory T cells in long-lasting Graves disease. This CDR3 is built from 15 residues. V shed 6 bases, J shed 2 bases, and the junction held 9 bases outside the gene matches. From germline, CDR1 is MDHEN and CDR2 SYDVKM. Time point described: newly diagnosed GD, antithyroid drugs for less than 3 months. Preparation of the TCR library used RNA extracted from PBMCs. Whole-study findings and limits: Favored usage of TRBV28, TRBJ1-2 and TRBJ2-5 was recorded in persistent disease. The persistent group shared around 2,700 public clonotypes, more than the roughly 970 shared by new patients. Those with persistent Graves' had less TCR diversity than newly diagnosed patients.

Researchers made TCR beta libraries by using iRepertoire HTBI primers and running Arm-PCR on CDR3 regions. MiXCR, applied by TCRdb to the multiplex PCR reads, yields one record per CDR3 protein. The sample contains 320,000 or so distinct CDR3 sequences, 15% to 20% of which appear only once. This clonotype was observed many times. Its antigen is as yet unknown. This chain links TRBV28 with TRBJ2-7; 8 nucleotides match TRBD1. The TCR was taken from a female donor with Graves disease. Material: peripheral blood mononuclear cells (PBMCs), obtained at new diagnosis, from a patient treated with antithyroid drugs. The CDR3 region has the DNA TGTGCCAGCAGACTTACCGGGACAGGAGCCTACGAGCAGTACTTC. This translates into CASRLTGTGAYEQYF. Using reference TRBV28 and TRBJ2-7 for the parts outside the CDR3, the full variable domain is DVKVTQSSRYLVKRTGEKVFLECVQDMDHENMFWYRQDPGLGLRLIYFSYDVKMKEKGDIPEGYSVSREKKERFSLILESASTNQTSMYLCASRLTGTGAYEQYFGPGTRLTVT.